Described below is a single TCR beta chain sequence and its context. It was genomic DNA that served as the template for profiling TCR beta VDJ and CDR3. TCRdb reanalysed the reads using MiXCR and keeps one entry per CDR3 protein. The top ten clones hold about 2.9% of a sample with 150,000 or so distinct CDR3 sequences, 40% to 55% of them seen once. Those patients picked for sequencing had displayed CD8+CD57+ cell expansion on flow cytometry. Blood sampling was performed on the patients, and none of them had received therapy by then. J gave up 3 bases and V 6 bases, and 4 bases lay outside the gene matches. Germline lookup yields CDR1 SNHLY and CDR2 FYNNEI. The CDR3 is 13 amino acids. These data belong to a study of CD8+CD57+ T cells in acquired aplastic anemia. In the study overall: The sorted CD4+ and CD8+ cells yielded an average about 3.3 ug of DNA.

The V call is TRBV2, the J call TRBJ1-1; 7 bases map to TRBD1. The source of this sequence is a human donor with aplastic anemia. The sample was sorted CD4+, CD8+, or CD8+CD57+ T cells (not recorded which) from PBMCs. The CDR3 loop is CASRRDRYTEAFF. The DNA of the CDR3 is TGTGCCAGCAGGCGGGACAGATACACTGAAGCTTTCTTT.